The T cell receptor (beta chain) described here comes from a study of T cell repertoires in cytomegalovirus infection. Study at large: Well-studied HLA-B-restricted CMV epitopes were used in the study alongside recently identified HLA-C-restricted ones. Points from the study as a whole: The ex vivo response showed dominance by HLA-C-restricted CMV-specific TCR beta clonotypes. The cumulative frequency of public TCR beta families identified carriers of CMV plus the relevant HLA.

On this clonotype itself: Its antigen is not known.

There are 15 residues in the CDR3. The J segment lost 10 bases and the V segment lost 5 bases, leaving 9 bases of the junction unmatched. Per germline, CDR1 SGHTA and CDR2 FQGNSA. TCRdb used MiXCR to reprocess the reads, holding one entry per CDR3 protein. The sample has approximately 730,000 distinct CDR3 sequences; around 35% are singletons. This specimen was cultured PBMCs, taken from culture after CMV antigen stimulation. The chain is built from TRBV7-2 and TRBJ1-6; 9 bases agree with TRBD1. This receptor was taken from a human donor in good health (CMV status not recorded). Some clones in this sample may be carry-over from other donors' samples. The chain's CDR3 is CASSPAGTGPSPLHF. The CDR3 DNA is TGTGCCAGCAGCCCCGCGGGGACAGGGCCCTCACCCCTCCACTTT.